The 28 T cell receptor beta chains below all came from one sample that was sequenced in a study of T cell changes during pregnancy in multiple sclerosis. Libraries were prepared by immunoSEQ multiplex PCR; TCRdb keeps only in-frame clonotypes and omits some of them. The sample holds about 40,000 clones, 85% to 95% seen once. The sequencing here drew on CD8+ T cells from peripheral blood mononuclear cells, taken in the third trimester of pregnancy. These receptors were collected from a female donor with multiple sclerosis, enrolled in a pregnancy study.

The rearrangement uses TRBV5-1 and TRBJ1-4; possible D gene TRBD1, 5 bases. Looked up from germline, CDR1 is SGHRS and CDR2 is YFSETQ. The length of the CDR3 is 14 residues. Trimming left V 4 bases short and J 4 bases short, with 11 bases between. The CDR3 bases are TGCGCCAGCAGCCCCGGACAAGTTAATGAAAAACTGTTTTTT. Its translation: CASSPGQVNEKLFF.

V usage is TRBV19 and J usage is TRBJ2-7; tentative D call: TRBD1 (5 bases). CDR3 length: 13 amino acids. Between the trimmed V and J ends, which lost 6 bases and 3 bases, there was a span of 12 bases. The germline V gene encodes CDR1 LNHDA and CDR2 SQIVND (reference sequence). CDR3 amino acids: CASSPPDSYEQYF. The CDR3 DNA sequence: TGTGCCAGTAGCCCACCCGACAGCTACGAGCAGTACTTC.

The chain recombines TRBV9 with TRBJ2-3, with TRBD1 matching over 10 bases. The V gene end was trimmed by 3 bases and the J gene end by 0 bases; junction bases not matched to a gene: 13. This CDR3 contains 19 residues. Per germline, CDR1 SGDLS and CDR2 YYNGEE. CDR3 region: CASSAPRQGADSSTDTQYF. CDR3 sequence (DNA): TGTGCCAGCAGCGCCCCCCGACAGGGGGCCGACTCTAGCACAGATACGCAGTATTTT.

V is TRBV7-8 and J is TRBJ2-7, with 9 bases aligning to TRBD1. The CDR3 has 17 residues. Germline CDR1 reads SGHVS; CDR2 reads FQNEAQ. Trimming cost V 1 base and J 2 bases; bases outside gene matches: 9. CDR3 sequence: CASSLEGGWDRAYEQYF. CDR3 in DNA: TGTGCCAGCAGCTTAGAAGGAGGCTGGGACAGGGCCTACGAGCAGTACTTC.

The V gene is TRBV5-6, the J gene TRBJ2-3, with a weak D call TRBD1 (6 bases). Deletions cut 0 bases from V and 4 bases from J, with 9 bases between. Germline values: CDR1 SGHDT, CDR2 YYEEEE. The CDR3 is 14 amino acids. The CDR3 DNA reads as TGTGCCAGCAGCTTGGGGCAGGGGTCAGATACGCAGTATTTT. The encoded protein is CASSLGQGSDTQYF.

In this sample, this clone turned up once. This chain connects TRBV6-5 to TRBJ1-1, with 10 bases fitting TRBD1. With 8 bases clipped from V and 1 base from J, the junction kept 4 bases outside the gene matches. CDR3 length: 14 residues. In germline, CDR1 is MNHEY, CDR2 SVGAGI. As DNA, the CDR3 is TGTGCCAGCCAACGGGACAGGGGGAACACTGAAGCTTTCTTT. Its protein product is CASQRDRGNTEAFF.

V is TRBV9 and J is TRBJ1-1; 7 bases line up with TRBD1. V was clipped by 5 bases and J by 6 bases; unmatched bases: 10. The germline CDR1 and CDR2 sequences are SGDLS and YYNGEE. This CDR3 has 14 residues. In DNA form, the CDR3 reads TGTGCCAGCAGTAAAGACAGGGCGCTGCCTGAAGCTTTCTTT. Amino acid sequence: CASSKDRALPEAFF.

CDR3 loop: CASQGQASSYEQYF. The CDR3 DNA follows: TGTGCCAGCCAGGGACAGGCCTCTTCCTACGAGCAGTACTTC. The V call is TRBV6-5, the J call TRBJ2-7; 8 positions agree with TRBD1. Germline lookup yields CDR1 MNHEY and CDR2 SVGAGI. This CDR3 region has 14 residues. V gave up 8 bases and J gave up 1 base; unmatched junction bases: 7.

The chain carries TRBV9 and TRBJ1-3; 9 nucleotides agree with TRBD1. V trimming: 4 bases; J trimming: 0 bases; junction bases outside the gene matches: 17. Germline V CDR1 and CDR2: SGDLS, YYNGEE. The CDR3 covers 20 residues. For the CDR3, the DNA is TGTGCCAGCAGCCTAGCGCCGGGACAGGGCGCTGAATACTCTGGAAACACCATATATTTT. Residues: CASSLAPGQGAEYSGNTIYF.

The chain is built from TRBV9 and TRBJ2-1, with 7 bases aligning to TRBD1. Per the germline V gene, CDR1 is SGDLS and CDR2 is YYNGEE. The CDR3 loop spans 15 amino acids. Trimming cost V 3 bases and J 4 bases; bases outside gene matches: 7. CDR3 protein: CASSGRQGMYNEQFF. The CDR3 nucleotides are TGTGCCAGCAGCGGGAGACAGGGTATGTACAATGAGCAGTTCTTC.

This chain joins TRBV25-1 and TRBJ2-7; D might be TRBD2 (6 bases). This CDR3 has 14 amino acids. Per the germline V gene, CDR1 is MGHDK and CDR2 is SYGVNS. Trimming took off 2 bases at V and 2 bases at J, with 10 bases between the two ends. The CDR3 nucleotides read TGTGCCAGCAGTGAAAGGCGGGGACCCTACGAGCAGTACTTC. Translated, it gives CASSERRGPYEQYF.

V gene TRBV19 combines with J gene TRBJ2-7, with 12 bases fitting TRBD2. CDR1 and CDR2 (germline): LNHDA, SQIVND (reference sequence). V lost 5 bases, J lost 3 bases, and 5 bases stayed unmatched. CDR3 length equals 15 residues. In nucleotides, the CDR3 is TGTGCCAGTAGTCGATCGGGACTAGCGGGCTACGAGCAGTACTTC. Translated: CASSRSGLAGYEQYF.

The V gene is TRBV9, the J gene TRBJ1-1; perhaps TRBD1 as D (6 bases). Deletions cut 3 bases from V and 5 bases from J, with 11 bases between. The CDR3 length is 13 residues. Germline lookup yields CDR1 SGDLS and CDR2 YYNGEE. This CDR3 reads CASSEDGTTEAFF. The CDR3 DNA follows: TGTGCCAGCAGCGAGGATGGGACAACTGAAGCTTTCTTT.

The CDR3 region is CASSLAPRNEQFF. In DNA form, the CDR3 reads TGTGCCAGCAGCCTGGCCCCCCGCAATGAGCAGTTCTTC. The rearrangement joins TRBV11-3 to TRBJ2-1, with D unclear. With 5 bases removed from V and 6 bases from J, the gap between germline ends came to 11 bases. This CDR3 is 13 amino acids long. Germline-derived CDR1 and CDR2 are SGHNT and YENEEA.

The chain links TRBV9 to TRBJ1-2; D might be TRBD1 (5 bases). The V gene's germline CDR1 is SGDLS and CDR2 YYNGEE. Between the trimmed V and J ends, which lost 7 bases and 3 bases, there was a span of 7 bases. The CDR3 is made up of 11 amino acids. The CDR3 here is CASGHDYGYTF. DNA for the CDR3: TGTGCCAGCGGACACGACTATGGCTACACCTTC.

This rearrangement joins TRBV6-5 to TRBJ1-2, with 7 bases that match TRBD1. Per germline, CDR1 MNHEY and CDR2 SVGAGI. This CDR3 is built from 15 residues. V lost 7 bases, J lost 8 bases, and 16 bases stayed unmatched. CDR3 nucleotides: TGTGCCAGCACCCCAGAAACAGGGGTTTTGAGGGGCTACACCTTC. It is translated as CASTPETGVLRGYTF.

V usage is TRBV9 and J usage is TRBJ1-1; D not resolved. Germline assignment: CDR1 SGDLS and CDR2 YYNGEE. V lost 0 bases to trimming and J lost 0 bases, with 9 bases between them. The CDR3 loop spans 15 amino acids. The CDR3 coding sequence is TGTGCCAGCAGCGTAGAGGTACAGCTGAACACTGAAGCTTTCTTT. Protein sequence: CASSVEVQLNTEAFF.

This clone came up a few times. V is TRBV7-3 and J is TRBJ1-1, with D possibly matching TRBD1 (6 bases). Germline CDR1 and CDR2: SGHTA and FQGTGA. This CDR3 comprises 16 residues. V was cut by 5 bases and J by 4 bases, with 20 bases left in between. CDR3 amino acids: CASSPTYRAESTEAFF. DNA for the CDR3: TGTGCCAGCAGCCCAACATACAGGGCCGAAAGCACTGAAGCTTTCTTT.

The chain has TRBV7-8 and TRBJ1-5; no firm D call. CDR3 length: 16 amino acids. The V end was cut by 6 bases, the J end by 7 bases, with 22 bases between. Per germline, CDR1 SGHVS and CDR2 FQNEAQ. The CDR3 bases are TGTGCCAGCAGTCCACCACCGGGAATACTCGGGCAGCCCCAGCATTTT. The encoded protein is CASSPPPGILGQPQHF. The full variable domain, with the rest looked up from reference TRBV7-8 and TRBJ1-5, is GAGVSQSPRYKVAKRGQDVALRCDPISGHVSLFWYQQALGQGPEFLTYFQNEAQLDKSGLPSDRFFAERPEGSVSTLKIQRTQQEDSAVYLCASSPPPGILGQPQHFGDGTRLSIL.

The V gene is TRBV6-1, the J gene TRBJ1-1; D possibly corresponds to TRBD1 (6 bases). In germline, CDR1 is MNHNS, CDR2 SASEGT. The CDR3 is 14 residues long. Trimming shortened V by 3 bases and J by 0 bases, and 8 bases separated the two germline ends. The CDR3 loop is CASSEDRMNTEAFF. The CDR3 nucleotides read TGTGCCAGCAGTGAGGACAGAATGAACACTGAAGCTTTCTTT.

This clone was seen a single time. The chain has TRBV6-5 and TRBJ1-3; D is unclear. Trimming stripped 6 bases from V and 8 bases from J, with 14 bases between. Germline V gene lookup returns CDR1 MNHEY and CDR2 SVGAGI. CDR3 length equals 13 residues. The CDR3 is CASSPPTGDTIYF. The CDR3 nucleotides read TGTGCCAGCAGCCCTCCCACGGGAGACACCATATATTTT.

CDR3 nucleotides: TGTGCCAGCAGTTACTCCGAGGGGGAGGGGTTGAATGAGCAGTTCTTC. Its protein product is CASSYSEGEGLNEQFF. The rearrangement links TRBV6-5 to TRBJ2-1, with D possibly matching TRBD2 (7 bases). Germline lookup yields CDR1 MNHEY and CDR2 SVGAGI. V was clipped by 0 bases and J by 7 bases, with 16 bases between them. The CDR3 is 16 residues long.

The V gene is TRBV18, the J gene TRBJ2-7; 10 positions agree with TRBD1. The CDR3 runs to 14 residues. Germline values: CDR1 KGHSH, CDR2 LQKENI. V lost 3 bases to trimming and J lost 3 bases; unmatched junction nucleotides: 2. The CDR3 DNA sequence: TGTGCCAGCTCACCGGGGACAGGGGACTACGAGCAGTACTTC. It translates to CASSPGTGDYEQYF.

The J gene is TRBJ2-5, the V gene TRBV9; 7 bases agree with TRBD1. Per the germline V gene, CDR1 is SGDLS and CDR2 is YYNGEE. J lost 2 bases, V lost 2 bases, and 3 bases had no gene match. CDR3 length equals 14 residues. CDR3 nucleotide sequence: TGTGCCAGCAGCGTGTCCAGGGGGCAAGAGACCCAGTACTTC. Translated, it gives CASSVSRGQETQYF.

The table lists this clone with a count of one. This sequence joins TRBV6-5 and TRBJ1-2; TRBD1 is a possible D gene (6 bases). The germline V and J ends were trimmed by 5 bases and 6 bases, with 19 bases remaining between them. Germline CDR1 reads MNHEY; CDR2 reads SVGAGI. The CDR3 is 15 residues long. CDR3 sequence (DNA): TGTGCCAGCAGTCGCCCCGGTGACAGGTTGAATGGCTACACCTTC. Its translation: CASSRPGDRLNGYTF.

The V call is TRBV19, the J call TRBJ1-2; D gene ambiguous. The CDR3 sequence is 16 residues long. The V and J ends lost 5 bases and 0 bases respectively, with 16 bases between them. The germline gives CDR1 LNHDA, CDR2 SQIVND (reference sequence). The CDR3 DNA is TGTGCCAGTAGTCCATGGTCCGGAGGAGCTAACTATGGCTACACCTTC. Translating gives CASSPWSGGANYGYTF.

This chain joins TRBV7-9 and TRBJ1-3, with D tentatively TRBD1 (6 bases). Germline V gives CDR1 SEHNR, CDR2 FQNEAQ (reference sequence). The CDR3 runs to 13 residues. The V gene lost 5 bases and the J gene lost 12 bases, with 17 bases spanning the gap. The CDR3 sequence is CASSQKRTVNIYF. The CDR3 DNA reads as TGTGCCAGCAGCCAGAAGAGGACAGTCAACATATATTTT.

This clone was observed once. This sequence joins TRBV5-5 and TRBJ1-1; D remains ambiguous. CDR3 size: 14 residues. Germline V CDR1 and CDR2: SGHKS, YYEKEE (reference sequence). Trimming removed 4 bases from V and 1 base from J, with 11 bases in between. CDR3 DNA: TGTGCCAGCAGCCAGGTCAACTCGAACACTGAAGCTTTCTTT. Translating it yields CASSQVNSNTEAFF.